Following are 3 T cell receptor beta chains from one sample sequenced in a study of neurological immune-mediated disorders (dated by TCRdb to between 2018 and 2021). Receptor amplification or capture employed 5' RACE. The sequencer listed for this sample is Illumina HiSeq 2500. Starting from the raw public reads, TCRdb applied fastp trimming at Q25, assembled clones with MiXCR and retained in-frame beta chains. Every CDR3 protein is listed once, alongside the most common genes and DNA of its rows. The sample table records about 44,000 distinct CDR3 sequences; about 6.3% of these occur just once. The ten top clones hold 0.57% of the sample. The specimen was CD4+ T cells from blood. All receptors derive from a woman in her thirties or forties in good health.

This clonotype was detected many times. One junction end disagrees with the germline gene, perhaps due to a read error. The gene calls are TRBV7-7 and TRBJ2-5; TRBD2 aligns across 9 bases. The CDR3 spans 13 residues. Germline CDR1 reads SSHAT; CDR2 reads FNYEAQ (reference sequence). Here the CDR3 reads CASSLGLAETQYF. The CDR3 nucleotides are TGTGCTAGCAGCCTAGGACTAGCGGAGACCCAGTACTTC.

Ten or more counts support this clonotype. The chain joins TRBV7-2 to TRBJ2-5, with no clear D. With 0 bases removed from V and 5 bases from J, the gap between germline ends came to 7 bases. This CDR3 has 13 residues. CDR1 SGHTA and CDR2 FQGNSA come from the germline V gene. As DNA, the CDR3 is TGTGCCAGCAGCTTAGCCCCATTCGAGACCCAGTACTTC. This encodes CASSLAPFETQYF.

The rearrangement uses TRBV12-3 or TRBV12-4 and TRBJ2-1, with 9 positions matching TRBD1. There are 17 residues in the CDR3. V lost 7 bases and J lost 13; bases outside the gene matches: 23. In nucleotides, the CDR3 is TGTGCCAGCACCCGGACAGGGGCGCAGAGCTCCTACAATTATCAGTTCTTC. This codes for CASTRTGAQSSYNYQFF.